This TCR beta chain was captured by sequencing in a study of blood T cells in healthy people across ages. Study results and caveats: A greater number of naive CD4+ cells and higher diversity distinguished long-lived donors from aged donors.

A second PCR of 7 to 11 cycles used a sample-barcoded 5' primer and a J-beta primer mix. The template-switch adaptor was a 5' adaptor with 12 random nucleotides. It tagged each cDNA molecule. TCRdb recomputed calls from the 5' RACE reads with MiXCR, one row per CDR3 protein. The table has around 1.1 million distinct CDR3 sequences, around two fifths seen once. Researchers isolated at least 7 million PBMCs per sample. Concerning this clonotype: No antigen is known for it.

This CDR3 comprises 16 residues. Germline lookup yields CDR1 DFQATT and CDR2 SNEGSKA (reference sequence). V lost 4 bases to trimming and J lost 3 bases; unmatched junction nucleotides: 10. Input material: blood. This receptor was obtained from a man aged 18 to 29 in good health. The V gene is TRBV20-1, the J gene TRBJ2-7; the match to TRBD2 covers 12 bases. The CDR3 loop is CSATSSTSGGHYEQYF. CDR3 bases: TGCAGTGCTACCTCCTCAACTAGCGGGGGGCACTACGAGCAGTACTTC.